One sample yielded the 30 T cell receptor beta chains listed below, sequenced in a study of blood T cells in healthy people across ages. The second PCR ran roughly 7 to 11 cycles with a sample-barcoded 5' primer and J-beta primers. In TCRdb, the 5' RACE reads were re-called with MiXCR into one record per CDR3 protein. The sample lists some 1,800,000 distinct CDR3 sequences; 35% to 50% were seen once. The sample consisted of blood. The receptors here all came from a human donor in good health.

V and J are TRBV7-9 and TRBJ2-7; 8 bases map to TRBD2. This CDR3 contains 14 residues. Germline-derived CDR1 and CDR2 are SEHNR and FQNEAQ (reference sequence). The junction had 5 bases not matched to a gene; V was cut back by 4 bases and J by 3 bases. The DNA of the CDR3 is TGTGCCAGCAGCTCTTGGGCGGGGGGCTACGAGCAGTACTTC. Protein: CASSSWAGGYEQYF.

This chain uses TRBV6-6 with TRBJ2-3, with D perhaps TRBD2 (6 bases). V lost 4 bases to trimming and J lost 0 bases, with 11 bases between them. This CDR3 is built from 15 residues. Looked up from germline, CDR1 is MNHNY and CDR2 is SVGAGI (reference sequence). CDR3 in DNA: TGTGCCAGCAGTTTTCTACTAGCCAGCACAGATACGCAGTATTTT. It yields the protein CASSFLLASTDTQYF.

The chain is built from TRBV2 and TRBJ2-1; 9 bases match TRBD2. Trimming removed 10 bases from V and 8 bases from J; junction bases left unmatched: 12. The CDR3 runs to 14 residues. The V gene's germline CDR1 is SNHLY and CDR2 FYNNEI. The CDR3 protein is CAIQTGTSLYEQFF. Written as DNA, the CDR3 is TGTGCCATCCAAACCGGGACTAGCCTTTATGAGCAGTTCTTC.

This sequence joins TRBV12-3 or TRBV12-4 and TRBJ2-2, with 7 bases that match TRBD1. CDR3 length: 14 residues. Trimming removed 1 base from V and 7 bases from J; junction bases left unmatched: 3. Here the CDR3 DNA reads TGTGCCAGCAGTTTAGAGGGGGCCGGCGGGGAGCTGTTTTTT. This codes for CASSLEGAGGELFF.

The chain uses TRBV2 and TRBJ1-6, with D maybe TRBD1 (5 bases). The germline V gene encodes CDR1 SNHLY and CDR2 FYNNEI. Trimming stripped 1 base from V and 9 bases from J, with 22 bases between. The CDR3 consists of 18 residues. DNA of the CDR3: TGTGCCAGCAGTGAAGAGGGCGACCCGCCCACTAGGGGTTCACCCCTCCACTTT. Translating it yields CASSEEGDPPTRGSPLHF.

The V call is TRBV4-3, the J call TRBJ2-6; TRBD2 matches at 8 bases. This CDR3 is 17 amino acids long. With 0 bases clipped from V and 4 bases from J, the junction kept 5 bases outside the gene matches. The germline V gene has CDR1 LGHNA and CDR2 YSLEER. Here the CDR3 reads CASSQDLGGAGANVLTF. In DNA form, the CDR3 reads TGCGCCAGCAGCCAAGATCTCGGGGGGGCCGGGGCCAACGTCCTGACTTTC.

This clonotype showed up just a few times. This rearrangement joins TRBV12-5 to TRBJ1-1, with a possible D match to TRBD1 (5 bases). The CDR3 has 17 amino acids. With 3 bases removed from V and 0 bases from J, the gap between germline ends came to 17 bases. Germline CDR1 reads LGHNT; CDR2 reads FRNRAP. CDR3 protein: CASGFLLRGIMNTEAFF. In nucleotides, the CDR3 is TGTGCTAGTGGTTTCCTTCTTAGGGGTATAATGAACACTGAAGCTTTCTTT.

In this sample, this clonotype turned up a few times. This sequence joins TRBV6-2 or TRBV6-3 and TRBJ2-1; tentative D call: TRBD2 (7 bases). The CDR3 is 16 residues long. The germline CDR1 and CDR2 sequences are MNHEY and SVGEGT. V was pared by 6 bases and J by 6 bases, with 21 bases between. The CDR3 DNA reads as TGTGCCAGCAGCACGATTTTTGGTGGGGGGGCCAATGAGCAGTTCTTC. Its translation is CASSTIFGGGANEQFF.

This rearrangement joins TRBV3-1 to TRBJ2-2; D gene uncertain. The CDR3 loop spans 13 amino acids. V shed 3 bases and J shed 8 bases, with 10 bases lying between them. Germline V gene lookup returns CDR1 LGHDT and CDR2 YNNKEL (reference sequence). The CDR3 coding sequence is TGTGCCAGCAGCCACTTGAGGTCTGGGGAGCTGTTTTTT. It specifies CASSHLRSGELFF.

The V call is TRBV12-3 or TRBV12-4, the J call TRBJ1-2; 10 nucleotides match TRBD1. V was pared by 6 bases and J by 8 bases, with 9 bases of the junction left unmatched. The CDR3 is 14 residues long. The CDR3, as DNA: TGTGCCAGCAGCTTGACAGGGGGCGCGTGGGGCTACACCTTC. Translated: CASSLTGGAWGYTF.

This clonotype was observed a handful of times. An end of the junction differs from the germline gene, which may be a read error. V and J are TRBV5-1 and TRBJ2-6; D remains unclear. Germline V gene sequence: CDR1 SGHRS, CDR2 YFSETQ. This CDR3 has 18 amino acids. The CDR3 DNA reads TGCGCCAGCAGCTGGCCTCGAATACAGATCTCTGGGACCAACGTCCTGACTTTC. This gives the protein CASSWPRIQISGTNVLTF.

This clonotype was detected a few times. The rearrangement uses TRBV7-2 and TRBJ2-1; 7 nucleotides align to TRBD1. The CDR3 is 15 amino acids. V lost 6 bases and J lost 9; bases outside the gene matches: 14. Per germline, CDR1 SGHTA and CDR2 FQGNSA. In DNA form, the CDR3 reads TGTGCCAGCAGACACGCCCGGGGACAGCAGAGTGAGCAGTTCTTC. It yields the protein CASRHARGQQSEQFF. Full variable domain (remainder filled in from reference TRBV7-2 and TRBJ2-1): GAGVSQSPSNKVTEKGKDVELRCDPISGHTALYWYRQSLGQGLEFLIYFQGNSAPDKSGLPSDRFSAERTGGSVSTLTIQRTQQEDSAVYLCASRHARGQQSEQFFGPGTRLTVL.

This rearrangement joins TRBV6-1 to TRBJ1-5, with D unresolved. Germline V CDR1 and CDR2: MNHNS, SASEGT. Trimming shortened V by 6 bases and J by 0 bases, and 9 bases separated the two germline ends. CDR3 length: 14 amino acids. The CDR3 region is CASRFRFSNQPQHF. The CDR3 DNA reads TGTGCCAGCAGGTTCAGATTTAGCAATCAGCCCCAGCATTTT.

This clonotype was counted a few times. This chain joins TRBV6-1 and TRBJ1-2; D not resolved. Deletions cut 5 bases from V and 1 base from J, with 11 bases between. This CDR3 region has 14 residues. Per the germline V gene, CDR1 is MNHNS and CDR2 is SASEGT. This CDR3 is CASSLDTHNYGYTF. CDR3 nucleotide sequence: TGTGCCAGCAGTCTAGACACTCATAACTATGGCTACACCTTC.

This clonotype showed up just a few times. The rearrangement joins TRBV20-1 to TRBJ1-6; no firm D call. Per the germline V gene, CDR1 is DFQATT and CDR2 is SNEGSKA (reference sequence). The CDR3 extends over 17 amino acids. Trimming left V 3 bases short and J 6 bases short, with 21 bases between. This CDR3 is CSAREVGKNRFNSPLHF. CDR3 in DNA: TGCAGTGCTAGGGAAGTTGGAAAAAACAGATTTAATTCACCCCTCCACTTT.

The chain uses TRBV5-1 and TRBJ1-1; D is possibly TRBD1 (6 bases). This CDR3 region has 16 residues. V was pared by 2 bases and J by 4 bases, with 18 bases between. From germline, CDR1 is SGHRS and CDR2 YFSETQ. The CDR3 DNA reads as TGCGCCAGCAGCTTAGGACATACAGGGTCGGGCACTGAAGCTTTCTTT. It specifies CASSLGHTGSGTEAFF.

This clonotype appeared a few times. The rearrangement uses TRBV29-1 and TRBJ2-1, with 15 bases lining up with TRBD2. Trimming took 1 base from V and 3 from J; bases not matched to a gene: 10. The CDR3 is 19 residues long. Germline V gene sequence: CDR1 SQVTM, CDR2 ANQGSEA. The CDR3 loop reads CSVEGAGGLAGGLYNEQFF. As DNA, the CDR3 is TGCAGCGTTGAAGGGGCAGGGGGACTAGCGGGGGGCCTCTACAATGAGCAGTTCTTC.

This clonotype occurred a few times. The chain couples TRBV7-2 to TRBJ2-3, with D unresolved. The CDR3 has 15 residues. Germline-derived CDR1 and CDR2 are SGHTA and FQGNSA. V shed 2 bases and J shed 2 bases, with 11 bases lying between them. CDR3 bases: TGTGCCAGCAGCTTATTGCCCTACCACACAGATACGCAGTATTTT. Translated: CASSLLPYHTDTQYF.

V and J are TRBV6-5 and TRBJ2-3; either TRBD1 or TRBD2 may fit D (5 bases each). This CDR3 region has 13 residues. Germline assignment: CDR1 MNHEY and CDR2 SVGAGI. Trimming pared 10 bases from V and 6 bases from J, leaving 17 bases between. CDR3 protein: CATAARGFDTQYF. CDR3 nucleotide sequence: TGTGCCACCGCAGCGAGGGGATTCGATACGCAGTATTTT.

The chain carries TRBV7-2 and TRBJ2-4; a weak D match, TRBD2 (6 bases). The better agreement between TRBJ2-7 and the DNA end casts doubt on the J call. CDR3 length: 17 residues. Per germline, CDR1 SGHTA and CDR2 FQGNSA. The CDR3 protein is CASSRTTASASSYEQYF. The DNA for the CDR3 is TGTGCCAGCAGCCGCACGACGGCTAGCGCCTCCTCCTACGAGCAGTACTTC.

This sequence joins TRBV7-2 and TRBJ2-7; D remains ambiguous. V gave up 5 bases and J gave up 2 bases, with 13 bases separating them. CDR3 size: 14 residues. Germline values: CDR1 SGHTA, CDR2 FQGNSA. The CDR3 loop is CASSNPDETYEQYF. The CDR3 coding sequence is TGTGCCAGCAGCAACCCCGACGAGACCTACGAGCAGTACTTC.

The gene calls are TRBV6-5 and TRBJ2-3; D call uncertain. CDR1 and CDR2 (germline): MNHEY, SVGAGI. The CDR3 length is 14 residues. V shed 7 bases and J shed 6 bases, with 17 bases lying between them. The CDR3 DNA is TGTGCCAGCACCGAGACGGTTGCTGGGGATACGCAGTATTTT. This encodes CASTETVAGDTQYF.

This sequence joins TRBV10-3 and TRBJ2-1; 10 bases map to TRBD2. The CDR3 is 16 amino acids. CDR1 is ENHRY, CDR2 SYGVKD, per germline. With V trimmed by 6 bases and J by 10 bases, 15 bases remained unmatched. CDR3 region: CAISPTVAGGAGEQFF. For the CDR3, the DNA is TGTGCCATCAGCCCTACAGTAGCGGGGGGAGCTGGGGAGCAGTTCTTC.

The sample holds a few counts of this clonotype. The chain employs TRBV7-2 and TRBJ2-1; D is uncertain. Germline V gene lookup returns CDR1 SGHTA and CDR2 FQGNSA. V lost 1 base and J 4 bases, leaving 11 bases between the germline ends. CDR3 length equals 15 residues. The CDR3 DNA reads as TGTGCCAGCAGCTTAGTAGTGGGATCATACAATGAGCAGTTCTTC. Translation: CASSLVVGSYNEQFF.

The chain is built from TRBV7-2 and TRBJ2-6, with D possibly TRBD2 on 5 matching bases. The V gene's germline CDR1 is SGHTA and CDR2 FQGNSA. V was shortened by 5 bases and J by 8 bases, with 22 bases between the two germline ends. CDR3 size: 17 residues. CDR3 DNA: TGTGCCAGCAGCGCCAATCGATTAGGAGGCAAGTCCAACGTCCTGACTTTC. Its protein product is CASSANRLGGKSNVLTF.

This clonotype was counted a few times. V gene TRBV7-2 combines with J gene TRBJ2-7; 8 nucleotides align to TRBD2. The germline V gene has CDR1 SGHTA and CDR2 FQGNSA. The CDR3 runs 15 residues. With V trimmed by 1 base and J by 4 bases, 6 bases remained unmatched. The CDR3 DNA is TGTGCCAGCAGCTTAGTATGGACTAGCAGTTACGAGCAGTACTTC. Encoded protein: CASSLVWTSSYEQYF.

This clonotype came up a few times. This CDR3 is CASSQEIAGGQETQYF. CDR3 DNA: TGCGCCAGCAGCCAAGAGATAGCGGGGGGGCAAGAGACCCAGTACTTC. The chain uses TRBV4-3 and TRBJ2-5; 11 positions match TRBD2. V shed 0 bases and J 2 bases; nucleotides not matched to a gene: 2. The CDR3 loop spans 16 amino acids. Germline CDR1 reads LGHNA; CDR2 reads YSLEER.

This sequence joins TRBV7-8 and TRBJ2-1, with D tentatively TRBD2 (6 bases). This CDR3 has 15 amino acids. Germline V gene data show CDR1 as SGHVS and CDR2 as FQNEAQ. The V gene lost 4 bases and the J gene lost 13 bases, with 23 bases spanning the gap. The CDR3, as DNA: TGTGCCAGCAGCTCCCAATGGGGGTCGGGAGAGACCCAGTTCTTC. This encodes CASSSQWGSGETQFF.

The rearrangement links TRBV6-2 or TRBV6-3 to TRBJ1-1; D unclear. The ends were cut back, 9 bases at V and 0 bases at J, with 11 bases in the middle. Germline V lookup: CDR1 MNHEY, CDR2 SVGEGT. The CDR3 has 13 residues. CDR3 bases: TGTGCCAGTTTACAACTCTTGAACACTGAAGCTTTCTTT. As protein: CASLQLLNTEAFF.

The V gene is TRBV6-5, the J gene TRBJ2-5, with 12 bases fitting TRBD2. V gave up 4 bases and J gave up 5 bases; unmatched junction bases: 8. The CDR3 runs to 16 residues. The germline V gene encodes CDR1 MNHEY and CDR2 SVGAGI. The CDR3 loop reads CASSSIRTSGDETQYF. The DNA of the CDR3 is TGTGCCAGCAGTTCTATCCGGACTAGCGGGGATGAGACCCAGTACTTC.